This T cell receptor beta chain was sequenced in a study of T-cell memory formation after mild COVID-19. CDR1 is SGHTA, CDR2 FQGNSA, per germline. V shed 1 base and J 7 bases; nucleotides not matched to a gene: 4. The CDR3 is made up of 15 amino acids. Each CDR3 protein is one row after TCRdb ran MiXCR on the 5' RACE reads. The repertoire has around 450,000 distinct CDR3 sequences, 24% of them found once; the top ten carry about 8.7%. The TCR comes from an adult woman who had mild COVID-19 (a few samples of this study predate the infection). Cell type and time point are not known. The specimen sequenced was PBMCs or a T cell subset sorted from them (not recorded which). This chain uses TRBV7-2 with TRBJ2-2; 9 bases are shared with TRBD2. This CDR3 is CASSLVAGAGGELFF. DNA of the CDR3: TGTGCCAGCAGCTTAGTAGCGGGAGCTGGCGGGGAGCTGTTTTTT.